The T cell receptor (beta chain) described here comes from a study of blood T cell repertoires in COVID-19. Study-level background: COVID-19 samples from acute and convalescent phases originated in the United States, Italy and Spain. PBMCs, B-cell-depleted T cells, or T cells provided the cDNA or gDNA that made up the material.

In the original processing: Reference gene primer amplification in the assay estimated nucleated cell counts. The protocol was immunoSEQ multiplex PCR, while the TCRdb copy is restricted to in-frame clones and leaves out a portion. V and J calls and clone size are copied from that table; D and trimming were computed from the DNA. Of hundreds of thousands of clones in the sample, 80% to 90% were seen once. Those enrolled, adults aged roughly 18 to 100 years, came from about 24 US areas. The CDR3 is 12 residues long. Germline CDR1 reads SNHLY; CDR2 reads FYNNEI. Trimming stripped 8 bases from V and 5 bases from J, with 12 bases between.

Sequencing was done on a sample of PBMCs or T cells enriched from blood (not recorded which). The origin of this receptor is a man aged 18 to 35 who had recovered from COVID-19. The chain is built from TRBV2 and TRBJ1-2, with D hard to call. CDR3 region: CASSREPYGYTF. The CDR3 region has the DNA TGTGCCAGCTCACGAGAGCCATATGGCTACACCTTC.